This is a list of T cell receptor beta chains from one sample in a study of control samples from healthy donors and cancer patients. Sequenced by immunoSEQ multiplex PCR; TCRdb stores in-frame clones only, minus some. The sample includes over 150,000 clones, just over 90% seen only once; the top ten take roughly 1.3%. Sample: blood. All receptors derive from a young man in good health. The CDR3 runs from the conserved cysteine through the conserved F or W. A D gene is named only where the DNA matches it firmly. Size values are once, few and many counts, or a class for expanded clones, and some rows have none.

d_gene,v_gene,j_gene,abundance,CDR3aa,CDR3nt
-,TRBV3-1/TRBV3-2,TRBJ2-5,-,CASSLSPRETQYF,TGTGCCAGCAGCCTATCGCCGAGAGAGACCCAGTACTTC
-,TRBV10-2,TRBJ1-3,-,CASKSIIVDSSGNTIYF,TGCGCCAGCAAGTCTATAATCGTCGACAGCTCTGGAAACACCATATATTTT
-,TRBV6-5,TRBJ1-6,-,CASNRQPNNSPLHF,TGTGCCAGCAACAGACAGCCAAATAATTCACCCCTCCACTTT
TRBD1,TRBV29-1,TRBJ1-4,-,CSVEEAGTGGLNEKLFF,TGCAGCGTTGAAGAAGCCGGGACAGGGGGCCTGAATGAAAAACTGTTTTTT
-,TRBV14,TRBJ1-6,-,CASSLGFGYNSPLHF,TGTGCCAGCAGCCTGGGATTCGGCTATAATTCACCCCTCCACTTT
-,TRBV7-3,TRBJ2-3,-,CASRRGTTDTQYF,TGTGCCAGCAGGCGAGGAACGACAGATACGCAGTATTTT
-,TRBV10-2,TRBJ1-5,-,CASSETVGGYSNQPQHF,TGCGCCAGCAGTGAGACAGTCGGAGGATATAGCAATCAGCCCCAGCATTTT
TRBD1,TRBV7-9,TRBJ2-7,-,CASSLAKTGGHYEQYF,TGTGCCAGCAGCTTAGCAAAGACAGGGGGCCATTACGAGCAGTACTTC
-,TRBV29-1,TRBJ1-2,once,CSAGDINYGYTF,TGCAGCGCCGGGGATATTAACTATGGCTACACCTTC
-,TRBV18,TRBJ2-2,-,CASSPKARSPDTGELFF,TGTGCCAGCTCACCCAAAGCCCGGAGCCCGGACACCGGGGAGCTGTTTTTT
TRBD1,TRBV6-5,TRBJ1-3,-,CASSVGQGAGNTIYF,TGTGCCAGCAGCGTCGGACAGGGCGCTGGAAACACCATATATTTT
-,TRBV6-1,TRBJ2-1,-,CASSELYLAGSSYNEQFF,TGTGCCAGCAGTGAATTGTATCTTGCGGGGAGCTCCTACAATGAGCAGTTCTTC
-,TRBV10-3,TRBJ1-2,-,CATGRTGIYGYTF,TGTGCCACCGGGCGGACCGGTATATATGGCTACACCTTC
-,TRBV7-2,TRBJ2-2,-,CASSLRGGANTGELFF,TGTGCCAGCAGTTTAAGGGGGGGAGCGAACACCGGGGAGCTGTTTTTT
-,TRBV5-1,TRBJ1-1,-,CASSLALTTQRVNTEAFF,TGCGCCAGCAGCTTGGCCCTTACCACTCAAAGGGTAAACACTGAAGCTTTCTTT
-,TRBV10-1,TRBJ2-7,-,CASSELKGREQYF,TGCGCCAGCAGTGAGTTAAAGGGTCGCGAGCAGTACTTC
-,TRBV19,TRBJ1-1,-,CASMTGNTEAFF,TGTGCCAGTATGACCGGGAACACTGAAGCTTTCTTT
-,TRBV3-1/TRBV3-2,TRBJ1-2,-,CASSQDPGAWDGYTF,TGTGCCAGCAGCCAAGACCCTGGGGCATGGGATGGCTACACCTTC
-,TRBV12-3/TRBV12-4,TRBJ1-2,-,CASSLRDYGYTF,TGTGCCAGCAGCCTCCGGGACTATGGCTACACCTTC
TRBD1,TRBV7-2,TRBJ2-1,-,CASSSPGTGPYNEQFF,TGTGCCAGCAGCAGCCCCGGGACAGGGCCCTACAATGAGCAGTTCTTC
-,TRBV4-3,TRBJ1-1,-,CASSQDNEGRSEAFF,TGCGCCAGCAGCCAAGACAACGAAGGGAGATCTGAAGCTTTCTTT
-,TRBV13,TRBJ2-7,-,CASSLGAPYEQYF,TGTGCCAGCAGCTTAGGGGCCCCCTACGAGCAGTACTTC
TRBD2,TRBV2,TRBJ2-2,once,CASSPLAGGTGELFF,TGTGCCAGCAGTCCACTAGCGGGAGGCACCGGGGAGCTGTTTTTT
TRBD1,TRBV5-5,TRBJ1-6,-,CASSLGTGGYSPLHF,TGTGCCAGCAGCTTGGGGACAGGGGGTTATTCACCCCTCCACTTT
-,TRBV27,TRBJ2-3,-,CASSSDTHPLTDTQYF,TGTGCCAGCAGTTCGGACACCCACCCCCTCACAGATACGCAGTATTTT
-,TRBV4-1,TRBJ2-1,-,CASSQEKGSNEQFF,TGCGCCAGCAGCCAAGAGAAGGGAAGCAATGAGCAGTTCTTC
TRBD1,TRBV7-9,TRBJ1-2,-,CASSLAGQGAANGYTF,TGTGCCAGCAGCTTAGCGGGACAGGGGGCCGCTAATGGCTACACCTTC
-,TRBV5-1,TRBJ1-1,-,CASSSSPVLDTEAFF,TGCGCCAGCAGCTCCTCCCCAGTTCTAGACACTGAAGCTTTCTTT
-,TRBV5-8,TRBJ1-5,-,CASSPTGYDQPQHF,TGTGCCAGCAGCCCCACAGGGTACGATCAGCCCCAGCATTTT
-,TRBV5-1,TRBJ1-3,-,CASSPDASGNTIYF,TGCGCCAGCAGTCCGGATGCCTCTGGAAACACCATATATTTT
TRBD1,TRBV9,TRBJ1-5,-,CASSVPDRGRESNQPQHF,TGTGCCAGCAGCGTTCCGGACAGGGGTAGGGAAAGCAATCAGCCCCAGCATTTT
TRBD2,TRBV7-9,TRBJ2-5,-,CASSLGTSGQDQYF,TGTGCCAGCAGCTTAGGGACTAGCGGACAGGACCAGTACTTC
-,TRBV27,TRBJ2-1,-,CASSPRLKPYNEQFF,TGTGCCAGCAGTCCCCGACTGAAACCCTACAATGAGCAGTTCTTC
-,TRBV28,TRBJ2-7,-,CASSLGGLATTYEQYF,TGTGCCAGCAGTTTAGGGGGTTTGGCTACCACCTACGAGCAGTACTTC
-,TRBV5-1,TRBJ2-1,-,CASSRDSLASFDNEQFF,TGCGCCAGCAGCCGAGACTCCCTAGCTTCTTTCGACAATGAGCAGTTCTTC
TRBD1,TRBV5-4,TRBJ1-2,-,CASSADRGPYGYTF,TGTGCCAGCAGCGCGGACAGGGGTCCGTATGGCTACACCTTC
-,TRBV6-5,TRBJ2-5,-,CASEEGYETQYF,TGTGCCTCGGAGGAAGGGTATGAGACCCAGTACTTC
-,TRBV5-1,TRBJ1-4,-,CASSQLGLFSEKLFF,TGCGCCAGCTCCCAGCTTGGTCTGTTTTCCGAAAAACTGTTTTTT
-,TRBV4-3,TRBJ2-7,once,CASSHAHGGQYEQYF,TGCGCCAGCAGCCATGCTCACGGGGGGCAGTACGAGCAGTACTTC
-,TRBV27,TRBJ1-6,-,CASSDTGSYNSPLHF,TGTGCCAGCAGTGACACAGGCTCCTATAATTCACCCCTCCACTTT
-,TRBV28,TRBJ1-1,-,CASSFLGGMNTEAFF,TGTGCCAGCAGTTTTTTGGGGGGAATGAACACTGAAGCTTTCTTT
TRBD2,TRBV29-1,TRBJ2-1,-,CSVGWRLAGEGNEQFF,TGCAGCGTTGGCTGGAGACTAGCGGGAGAAGGGAATGAGCAGTTCTTC